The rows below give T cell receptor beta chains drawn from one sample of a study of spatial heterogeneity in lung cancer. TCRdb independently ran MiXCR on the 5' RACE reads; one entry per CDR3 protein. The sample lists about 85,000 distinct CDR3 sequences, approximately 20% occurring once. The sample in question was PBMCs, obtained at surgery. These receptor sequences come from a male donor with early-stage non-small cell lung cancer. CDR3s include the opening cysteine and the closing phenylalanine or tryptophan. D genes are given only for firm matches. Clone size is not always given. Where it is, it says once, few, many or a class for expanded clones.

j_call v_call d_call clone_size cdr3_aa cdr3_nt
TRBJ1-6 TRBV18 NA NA CASSPSSSYNSPLHF TGTGCCAGCTCACCGTCGAGCTCCTATAATTCACCCCTCCACTTT
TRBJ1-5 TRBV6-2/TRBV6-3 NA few CASSEANQPQHF TGTGCCAGCAGTGAGGCAAATCAGCCCCAGCATTTT
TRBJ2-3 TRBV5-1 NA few CASSLGGADTQYF TGTGCCAGCAGCTTAGGGGGGGCAGATACGCAGTATTTT
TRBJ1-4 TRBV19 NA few CASSADRNEKLFF TGTGCCAGTAGTGCCGACAGAAATGAAAAACTGTTTTTT
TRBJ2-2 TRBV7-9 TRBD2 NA CASSSRLVLAGTGELFF TGTGCCAGCAGCTCAAGGTTGGTACTAGCGGGAACCGGGGAGCTGTTTTTT
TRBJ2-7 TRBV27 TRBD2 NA CASSHGTTYQQYF TGTGCCAGCAGCCATGGGACTACCTACCAGCAGTACTTC
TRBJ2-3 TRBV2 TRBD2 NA CASRRLAGGIDF TGTGCCAGCAGAAGACTAGCGGGGGGCATTGATTTT
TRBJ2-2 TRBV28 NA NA CTNSLLSGELFF TGTACCAACAGTCTCCTTTCCGGGGAGCTGTTTTTT
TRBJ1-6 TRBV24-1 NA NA CATSDLFRSSYNSPLHF TGTGCCACCAGTGATTTGTTCAGGAGCTCCTATAATTCACCCCTCCACTTT
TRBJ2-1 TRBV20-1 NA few CSAKGMWTYNEQFF TGCAGTGCTAAAGGCATGTGGACCTACAATGAGCAGTTCTTC
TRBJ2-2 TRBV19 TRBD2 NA CASSPSGRAVGELFF TGTGCCAGTAGCCCTAGCGGGAGGGCCGTCGGGGAGCTGTTTTTT
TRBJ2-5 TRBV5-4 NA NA CASSLARETQYF TGTGCCAGCAGCTTGGCTCGAGAGACCCAGTACTTC
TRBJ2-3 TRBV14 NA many CASSQVPRTKQYF TGTGCCAGCAGCCAAGTTCCGCGGACAAAGCAGTATTTT
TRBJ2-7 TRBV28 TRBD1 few CASSLSGQGAHEQYF TGTGCCAGCAGTTTATCCGGACAGGGGGCCCACGAGCAGTACTTC
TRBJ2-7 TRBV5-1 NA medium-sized CASSPLGVGEQYF TGCGCCAGCAGCCCACTAGGTGTGGGCGAGCAGTACTTC
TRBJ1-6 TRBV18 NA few CASSPVTLGNSPLHF TGTGCCAGCTCACCGGTCACCCTGGGGAATTCACCCCTCCACTTT
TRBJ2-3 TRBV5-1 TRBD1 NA CASSGDRGRRGPDTQYF TGCGCCAGCAGCGGGGACAGGGGCCGCCGGGGGCCAGATACGCAGTATTTT
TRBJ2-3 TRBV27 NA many CASSFQGGMTFVDTQYF TGTGCCAGCAGTTTCCAGGGGGGGATGACTTTTGTGGATACGCAGTATTTT
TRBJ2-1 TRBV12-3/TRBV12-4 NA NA CASSTSGLLFF TGTGCCAGCAGTACATCAGGGCTCCTGTTCTTC
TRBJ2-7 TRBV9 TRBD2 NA CASSAAGGPYEQYF TGTGCCAGCAGCGCAGCGGGAGGGCCCTACGAGCAGTACTTC
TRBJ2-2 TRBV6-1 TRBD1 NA CASRRTGETNTGELFF TGTGCCAGCAGAAGGACAGGGGAGACGAACACCGGGGAGCTGTTTTTT
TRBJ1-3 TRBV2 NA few CASSLFSRAPGNTIYF TGTGCCAGCAGTCTATTTTCGAGGGCGCCCGGAAACACCATATATTTT
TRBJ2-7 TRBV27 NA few CASSFVPAGEQYF TGTGCCAGCAGTTTCGTCCCGGCGGGCGAGCAGTACTTC
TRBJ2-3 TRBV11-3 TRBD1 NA CASSPKGQGGGTDTQYF TGTGCCAGCAGCCCAAAGGGACAGGGAGGGGGTACAGATACGCAGTATTTT
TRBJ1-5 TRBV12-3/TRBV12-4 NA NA CASSPQGRRPQHF TGTGCCAGCAGTCCGCAGGGTCGGAGGCCCCAGCATTTT
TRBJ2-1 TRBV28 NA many CASPPRGANEQFF TGTGCCAGCCCACCACGGGGCGCCAATGAGCAGTTCTTC
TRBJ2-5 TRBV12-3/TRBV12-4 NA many CASSLGAGETQYF TGTGCCAGCAGTTTAGGGGCAGGGGAGACCCAGTACTTC
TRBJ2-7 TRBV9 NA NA CASSGSGSSYEQYF TGTGCCAGCAGCGGGAGCGGGTCCTCCTACGAGCAGTACTTC
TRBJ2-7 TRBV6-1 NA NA CASSPLGDEQYF TGTGCCAGCAGCCCTCTAGGAGACGAGCAGTACTTC
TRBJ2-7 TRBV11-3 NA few CASSLDWGFHSYEQYF TGTGCCAGCAGCTTAGATTGGGGGTTCCACTCCTACGAGCAGTACTTC
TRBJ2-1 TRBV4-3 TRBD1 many CASSQSAGTGQFF TGCGCCAGCAGCCAGTCCGCCGGGACAGGGCAGTTCTTC
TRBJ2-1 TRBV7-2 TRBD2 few CASRDPGTSGTNEQFF TGTGCCAGCAGAGACCCCGGGACTAGCGGGACTAATGAGCAGTTCTTC
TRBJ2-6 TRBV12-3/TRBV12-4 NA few CASTRGSGANVLTF TGTGCCAGCACCCGGGGCTCTGGGGCCAACGTCCTGACTTTC
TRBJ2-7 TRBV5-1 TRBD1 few CASSFGRGLLEQYF TGCGCCAGCAGCTTCGGCAGGGGGCTCCTCGAGCAGTACTTC
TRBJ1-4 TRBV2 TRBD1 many CASSPGQGWDEKLFF TGTGCCAGCAGTCCGGGACAGGGATGGGATGAAAAACTGTTTTTT
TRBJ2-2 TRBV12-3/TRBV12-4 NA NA CASSLGHTGELFF TGTGCCAGCAGCCTAGGGCACACCGGGGAGCTGTTTTTT
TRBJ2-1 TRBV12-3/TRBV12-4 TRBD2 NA CASRPTSGIVQFF TGTGCCAGCAGACCGACTAGCGGGATTGTGCAGTTCTTC
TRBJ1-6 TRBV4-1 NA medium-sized CASSQAWKETGPLHF TGCGCCAGCAGCCAAGCGTGGAAGGAAACGGGACCCCTCCACTTT
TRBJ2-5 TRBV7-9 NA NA CASSPRGASDYAETQYF TGTGCCAGCAGCCCTAGGGGGGCTAGTGACTATGCGGAGACCCAGTACTTC
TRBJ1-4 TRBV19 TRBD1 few CASSEGTGGKLFF TGTGCCAGTAGCGAGGGGACAGGGGGAAAACTGTTTTTT
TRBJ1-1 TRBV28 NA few CASSLIGNTEAFF TGTGCCAGCAGTCTGATAGGGAACACTGAAGCTTTCTTT
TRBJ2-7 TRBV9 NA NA CASSVDPGLSYEQYF TGTGCCAGCAGCGTAGATCCAGGGCTATCCTACGAGCAGTACTTC
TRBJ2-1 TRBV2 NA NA CASGEETVSNEQFF TGTGCCAGTGGAGAGGAGACAGTTTCGAATGAGCAGTTCTTC
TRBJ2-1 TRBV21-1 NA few CASSREGTSGGRTPYNEQFF TGTGCCAGCAGTCGCGAAGGGACTAGCGGGGGGCGGACCCCCTACAATGAGCAGTTCTTC
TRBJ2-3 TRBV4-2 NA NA CASSQAAPRGFTDTQYF TGTGCCAGCAGCCAAGCCGCCCCGCGGGGATTCACAGATACGCAGTATTTT
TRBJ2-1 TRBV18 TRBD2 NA CASSPLGLAGGPGEQFF TGTGCCAGCTCACCACTTGGACTAGCGGGAGGGCCGGGGGAGCAGTTCTTC
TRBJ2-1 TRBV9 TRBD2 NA CASSVGTSGMNEQFF TGTGCCAGCAGCGTCGGGACTAGCGGGATGAATGAGCAGTTCTTC
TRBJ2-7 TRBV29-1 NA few CSVDGTNPLGEQYF TGCAGCGTCGACGGGACAAATCCCCTGGGGGAGCAGTACTTC
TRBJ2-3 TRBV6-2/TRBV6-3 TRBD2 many CASRFSPGLAGVDTQYF TGTGCCAGCAGATTCTCCCCGGGACTAGCGGGAGTAGATACGCAGTATTTT